This T cell receptor (beta chain) is drawn from a study of monozygotic twins with inflammatory bowel disease. Study-wide results and limits: Healthy twins showed more clonotype sharing with others than IBD patients, especially patients with disease activity.

Addition of UMIs with a 6-nucleotide sample barcode was achieved by template switching. TCRdb re-called the 5' RACE reads; one entry per CDR3 protein, DNA not given. This table holds approximately 110,000 distinct CDR3 sequences. The germline V gene encodes CDR1 SSHAT and CDR2 FNYEAQ (reference sequence). The CDR3 runs 15 residues. Note on this clonotype: Its antigen is as yet unknown.

The sequence was obtained from a human donor with ulcerative colitis or Crohn's disease, or a healthy co-twin of an affected twin (not recorded which). V and J are TRBV7-7 and TRBJ2-7; the D call of TRBD2 rests on TCRdb alone, since no DNA is present to check it. The sample comprised blood. CDR3 in amino acids: CASSPGTSGNYEQYF.